The 19 T cell receptor beta chains below were found in one sample sequenced in a study of shared T cell receptors in the human thymus. Profiled with immunoSEQ multiplex PCR; TCRdb holds only in-frame clones, not every one. This sample has about 610,000 clones, with more than 75% found just once. These same records also appear under a second study, on human thymus T cells.

Source material: thymocytes. These receptors were taken from a boy younger than two with a congenital heart defect.

The V call is TRBV7-8, the J call TRBJ2-5, with D maybe TRBD2 (5 bases). The germline CDR1 and CDR2 sequences are SGHVS and FQNEAQ. The germline V and J ends were trimmed by 5 bases and 2 bases, with 12 bases remaining between them. The CDR3 runs 14 residues. The CDR3 sequence: CASSPRRAQETQYF. The CDR3 nucleotides read TGTGCCAGCAGCCCCCGGCGGGCACAAGAGACCCAGTACTTC.

The chain joins TRBV6-9 to TRBJ1-4; 7 positions match TRBD1. This CDR3 is 14 amino acids long. V was clipped by 8 bases and J by 3 bases; unmatched bases: 6. Germline values: CDR1 MNHGY, CDR2 SVAAGI. In DNA, the CDR3 is TGTGCCAGCCCAACCGGGACAGCTAATGAAAAACTGTTTTTT. Protein: CASPTGTANEKLFF.

V is TRBV23-1 and J is TRBJ2-7; maybe TRBD1 (6 bases). TRBV23-1 is an open reading frame, and its role is uncertain. The ends were cut back, 3 bases at V and 1 base at J, with 25 bases in the middle. This CDR3 comprises 19 residues. The CDR3 protein is CASSHLSSQGTPSSYEQYF. DNA of the CDR3: TGCGCCAGCAGTCACCTATCCAGCCAGGGGACGCCTTCATCCTACGAGCAGTACTTC.

This clone has only one observation. V is TRBV19 and J is TRBJ1-4; a possible D gene is TRBD1 (6 bases). V lost 7 bases, J lost 4 bases, and 16 bases lay in between. CDR3 length: 15 amino acids. CDR1 and CDR2 from the germline V gene are LNHDA and SQIVND (reference sequence). CDR3 loop: CASTMGGGLNEKLFF. DNA of the CDR3: TGTGCCAGTACCATGGGAGGGGGTCTTAATGAAAAACTGTTTTTT.

The chain couples TRBV9 to TRBJ2-7; 9 nucleotides agree with TRBD2. Germline CDR1 is SGDLS and CDR2 is YYNGEE. CDR3 length equals 17 residues. V lost 4 bases, J lost 7 bases, and 18 bases stayed unmatched. DNA for the CDR3: TGTGCCAGCAGCCCCCGGGCTAGCGGGATTAGGGCTCGGGAGCAGTACTTC. Its protein is CASSPRASGIRAREQYF. Looking up the rest from reference TRBV9 and TRBJ2-7 gives the full variable domain: DSGVTQTPKHLITATGQRVTLRCSPRSGDLSVYWYQQSLDQGLQFLIQYYNGEERAKGNILERFSAQQFPDLHSELNLSSLELGDSALYFCASSPRASGIRAREQYFGPGTRLTVT.

The chain couples TRBV5-1 to TRBJ2-3, with D tentatively TRBD2 (6 bases). Per the germline V gene, CDR1 is SGHRS and CDR2 is YFSETQ. Trimming took 5 bases from V and 5 from J, leaving 15 bases between them. The CDR3 length is 14 residues. The CDR3 loop reads CASRLAPLGDTQYF. The CDR3 DNA follows: TGCGCCAGCAGACTAGCCCCCCTGGGAGATACGCAGTATTTT. Drawing the rest from reference TRBV5-1 and TRBJ2-3, the complete variable domain is KAGVTQTPRYLIKTRGQQVTLSCSPISGHRSVSWYQQTPGQGLQFLFEYFSETQRNKGNFPGRFSGRQFSNSRSEMNVSTLELGDSALYLCASRLAPLGDTQYFGPGTRLTVL.

The rearrangement links TRBV7-9 to TRBJ2-5; TRBD1 matches at 8 bases. Unmatched junction bases numbered 8, after V lost 3 bases and J lost 2 bases. The CDR3 extends over 16 amino acids. Germline CDR1 reads SEHNR; CDR2 reads FQNEAQ (reference sequence). The CDR3 sequence: CASSFWPGQVQETQYF. The CDR3 nucleotides read TGTGCCAGCAGCTTTTGGCCGGGACAGGTACAAGAGACCCAGTACTTC.

The CDR3 spells CASSDSANNQPQHF. In nucleotides, the CDR3 is TGTGCCAGCAGTGACTCGGCCAACAATCAGCCCCAGCATTTT. The chain uses TRBV6-4 and TRBJ1-5; D unclear. V shed 0 bases and J shed 3 bases, with 6 bases lying between them. Germline CDR1 and CDR2: MRHNA and SNTAGT. The CDR3 is 14 residues long.

The rearrangement joins TRBV9 to TRBJ2-3; 11 bases are shared with TRBD2. V lost 3 bases, J lost 6 bases, and 9 bases stayed unmatched. This CDR3 is 16 amino acids long. Germline values: CDR1 SGDLS, CDR2 YYNGEE. CDR3 DNA: TGTGCCAGCAGCGGGCTCCTAGCGGGAGGTGTGGATACGCAGTATTTT. Translation: CASSGLLAGGVDTQYF.

The CDR3 here is CASSYSRVRDTQYF. CDR3 bases: TGTGCCAGCAGTTACTCCCGGGTTCGGGATACGCAGTATTTT. The rearrangement links TRBV6-5 to TRBJ2-3; D is ambiguous. Between the trimmed V and J ends, which lost 0 bases and 6 bases, there was a span of 10 bases. The germline CDR1 and CDR2 sequences are MNHEY and SVGAGI. The CDR3 runs 14 residues.

The V call is TRBV4-1, the J call TRBJ1-1, with 9 bases that match TRBD1. The CDR3 runs 14 residues. The V and J ends lost 8 bases and 1 base, in that order; junction bases with no gene match: 5. Germline lookup yields CDR1 MGHRA and CDR2 YSYEKL. CDR3 amino acids: CASGDRASNTEAFF. Written as DNA, the CDR3 is TGCGCCAGCGGGGACAGGGCGTCGAACACTGAAGCTTTCTTT.

The chain links TRBV19 to TRBJ2-5; 7 positions agree with TRBD2. The CDR3 contains 14 residues. The V segment lost 3 bases and the J segment 5 bases; nucleotides outside the gene matches: 6. The germline V gene has CDR1 LNHDA and CDR2 SQIVND (reference sequence). CDR3 protein: CASSMRLATETQYF. The CDR3 nucleotides are TGTGCCAGTAGTATGAGACTAGCAACGGAGACCCAGTACTTC.

The chain couples TRBV6-1 to TRBJ2-5; 7 bases line up with TRBD1. This CDR3 is built from 14 residues. Germline CDR1 and CDR2: MNHNS and SASEGT. V dropped 3 bases and J dropped 5; count of bases not matched to a gene: 6. This CDR3 reads CASSERQGEETQYF. The DNA of the CDR3 is TGTGCCAGCAGTGAGAGACAGGGTGAGGAGACCCAGTACTTC.

This rearrangement joins TRBV4-3 to TRBJ2-7, with 7 bases lining up with TRBD2. The CDR3 is 18 residues long. Germline lookup yields CDR1 LGHNA and CDR2 YSLEER. Losses at the gene ends were 2 bases for V and 6 bases for J; bases not matched to a gene: 19. The CDR3 reads CASSQNYPDGGTEGEQYF. In DNA form, the CDR3 reads TGCGCCAGCAGCCAAAACTACCCGGACGGGGGGACTGAGGGCGAGCAGTACTTC.

The chain has TRBV5-1 and TRBJ2-7, with D possibly matching TRBD1 (6 bases). V gave up 1 base and J gave up 5 bases, with 10 bases separating them. CDR3 length equals 13 residues. CDR1 SGHRS and CDR2 YFSETQ come from the germline V gene. The chain's CDR3 is CASSLTGSHEQYF. The CDR3 coding sequence is TGCGCCAGCAGCTTGACAGGGTCCCACGAGCAGTACTTC.

The chain links TRBV15 to TRBJ2-1; 9 nucleotides align to TRBD2. The CDR3 extends over 13 amino acids. V lost 5 bases, J lost 10 bases, and 6 bases stayed unmatched. The germline CDR1 and CDR2 sequences are LNHNV and YYDKDF (reference sequence). The DNA of the CDR3 is TGTGCCACCAGCGTACTAGCGGGCCCCGAGCAGTTCTTC. Its translation: CATSVLAGPEQFF.

DNA for the CDR3: TGCGCCAGCAGCCAAGGTCCGGGGGGGCTAGAAGAGACCCAGTACTTC. Protein: CASSQGPGGLEETQYF. The chain couples TRBV4-3 to TRBJ2-5; 8 bases agree with TRBD2. CDR3 length: 16 amino acids. Germline V gene data show CDR1 as LGHNA and CDR2 as YSLEER. V shed 1 base, J shed 3 bases, and the junction held 7 bases outside the gene matches.

In its sample, this clone was seen once. V is TRBV7-9 and J is TRBJ1-5, with 8 bases lining up with TRBD1. V dropped 5 bases and J dropped 4; count of bases not matched to a gene: 4. The CDR3 length is 14 residues. Germline loops: CDR1 SEHNR, CDR2 FQNEAQ (reference sequence). CDR3 nucleotide sequence: TGTGCCAGCAGCCGGACAGGGCTAAATCAGCCCCAGCATTTT. This gives the protein CASSRTGLNQPQHF. Full variable domain (remainder filled in from reference TRBV7-9 and TRBJ1-5): DTGVSQNPRHKITKRGQNVTFRCDPISEHNRLYWYRQTLGQGPEFLTYFQNEAQLEKSRLLSDRFSAERPKGSFSTLEIQRTEQGDSAMYLCASSRTGLNQPQHFGDGTRLSIL.

This rearrangement joins TRBV13 to TRBJ2-5; 9 nucleotides align to TRBD2. Trimming took 4 bases from V and 3 from J; bases not matched to a gene: 9. There are 16 residues in the CDR3. CDR1 PRHDT and CDR2 FYEKMQ come from the germline V gene (reference sequence). In nucleotides, the CDR3 is TGTGCCAGCAGCTCCGATCTAGCGGGGCTGGAAGAGACCCAGTACTTC. Residues: CASSSDLAGLEETQYF.